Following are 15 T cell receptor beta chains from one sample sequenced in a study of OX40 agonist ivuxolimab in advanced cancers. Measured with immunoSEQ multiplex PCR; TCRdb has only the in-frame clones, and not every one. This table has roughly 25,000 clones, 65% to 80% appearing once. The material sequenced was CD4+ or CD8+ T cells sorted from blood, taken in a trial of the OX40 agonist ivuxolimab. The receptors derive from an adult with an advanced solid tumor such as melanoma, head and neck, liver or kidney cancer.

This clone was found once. CDR3 sequence: CASSIGSSYEQYF. The CDR3 nucleotides read TGTGCCAGCAGTATTGGAAGCTCCTACGAGCAGTACTTC. V is TRBV27 and J is TRBJ2-7; D gene uncertain. V was clipped by 5 bases and J by 0 bases, with 8 bases between them. Per germline, CDR1 MNHEY and CDR2 SMNVEV (reference sequence). The CDR3 has 13 residues.

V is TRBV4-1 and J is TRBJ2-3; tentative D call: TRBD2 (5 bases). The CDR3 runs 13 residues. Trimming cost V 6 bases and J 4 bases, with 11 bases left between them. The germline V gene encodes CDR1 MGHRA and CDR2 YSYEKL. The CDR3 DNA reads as TGCGCCAGCAGGTTCGAGGGAGCAGATACGCAGTATTTT. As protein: CASRFEGADTQYF.

The CDR3: CASSLVPGEQYF. The CDR3 nucleotides are TGTGCCAGCAGCTTAGTCCCGGGCGAGCAGTACTTC. The chain combines TRBV7-9 with TRBJ2-7; D is unclear. There are 12 residues in the CDR3. V lost 1 base and J lost 6, with 7 bases in between. CDR1 and CDR2 (germline): SEHNR, FQNEAQ (reference sequence).

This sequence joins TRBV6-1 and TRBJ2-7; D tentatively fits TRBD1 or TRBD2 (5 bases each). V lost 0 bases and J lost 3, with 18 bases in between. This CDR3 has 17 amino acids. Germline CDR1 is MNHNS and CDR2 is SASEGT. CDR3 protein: CASSEASGTAGRYEQYF. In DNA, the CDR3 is TGTGCCAGCAGTGAAGCATCCGGGACCGCCGGCCGCTACGAGCAGTACTTC.

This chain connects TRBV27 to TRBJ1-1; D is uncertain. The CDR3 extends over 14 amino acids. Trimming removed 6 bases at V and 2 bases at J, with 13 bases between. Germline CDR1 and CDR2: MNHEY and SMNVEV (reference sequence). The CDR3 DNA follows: TGTGCCAGCAGCCCCACTCGGGGTAACACTGAAGCTTTCTTT. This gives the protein CASSPTRGNTEAFF.

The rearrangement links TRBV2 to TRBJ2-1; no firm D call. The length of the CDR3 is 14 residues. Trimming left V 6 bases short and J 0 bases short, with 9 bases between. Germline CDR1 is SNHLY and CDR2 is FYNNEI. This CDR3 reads CASSPFDSYNEQFF. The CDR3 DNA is TGTGCCAGCAGCCCCTTTGACTCCTACAATGAGCAGTTCTTC.

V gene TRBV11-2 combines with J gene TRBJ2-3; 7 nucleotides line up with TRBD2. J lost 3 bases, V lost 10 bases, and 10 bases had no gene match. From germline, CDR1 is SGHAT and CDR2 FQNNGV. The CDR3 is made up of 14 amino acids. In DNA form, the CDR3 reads TGTGCCACTTCAGCGGGGAAGGGTACAGATACGCAGTATTTT. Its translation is CATSAGKGTDTQYF.

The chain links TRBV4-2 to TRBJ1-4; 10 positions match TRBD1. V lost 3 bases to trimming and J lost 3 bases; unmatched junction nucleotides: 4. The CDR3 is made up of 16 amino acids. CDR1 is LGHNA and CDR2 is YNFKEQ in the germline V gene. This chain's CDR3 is CASSHPTGGSNEKLFF. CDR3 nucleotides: TGTGCCAGCAGCCACCCGACAGGGGGCTCTAATGAAAAACTGTTTTTT.

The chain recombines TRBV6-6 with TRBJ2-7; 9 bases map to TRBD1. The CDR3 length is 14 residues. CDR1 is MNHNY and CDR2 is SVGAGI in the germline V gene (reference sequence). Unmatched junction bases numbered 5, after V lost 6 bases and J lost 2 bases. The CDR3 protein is CASSQRQGAYEQYF. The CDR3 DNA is TGTGCCAGCAGCCAGCGACAGGGGGCCTACGAGCAGTACTTC.

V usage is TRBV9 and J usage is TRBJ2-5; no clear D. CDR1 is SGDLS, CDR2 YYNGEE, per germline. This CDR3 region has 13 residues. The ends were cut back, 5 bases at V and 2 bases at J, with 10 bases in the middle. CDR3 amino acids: CASRPVGQETQYF. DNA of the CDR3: TGTGCCAGCAGGCCGGTGGGACAAGAGACCCAGTACTTC.

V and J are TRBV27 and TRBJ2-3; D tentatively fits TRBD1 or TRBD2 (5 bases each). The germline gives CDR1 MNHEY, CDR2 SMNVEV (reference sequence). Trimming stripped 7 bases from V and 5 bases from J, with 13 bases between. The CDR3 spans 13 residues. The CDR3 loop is CASTGTRRDTQYF. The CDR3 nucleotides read TGTGCCAGCACCGGGACGCGGAGAGATACGCAGTATTTT.

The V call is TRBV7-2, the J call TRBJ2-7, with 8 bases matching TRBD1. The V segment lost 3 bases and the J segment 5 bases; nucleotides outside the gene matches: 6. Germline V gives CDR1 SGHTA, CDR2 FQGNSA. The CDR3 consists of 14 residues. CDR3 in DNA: TGTGCCAGCAGCTTGGCGACAGGGGACCACGAGCAGTACTTC. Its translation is CASSLATGDHEQYF.

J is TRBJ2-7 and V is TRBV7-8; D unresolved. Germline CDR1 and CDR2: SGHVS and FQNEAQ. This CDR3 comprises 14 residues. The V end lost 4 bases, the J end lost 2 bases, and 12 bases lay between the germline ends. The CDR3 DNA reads TGTGCCAGCAGCTCGTTAAACAGCCCCTACGAGCAGTACTTC. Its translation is CASSSLNSPYEQYF.

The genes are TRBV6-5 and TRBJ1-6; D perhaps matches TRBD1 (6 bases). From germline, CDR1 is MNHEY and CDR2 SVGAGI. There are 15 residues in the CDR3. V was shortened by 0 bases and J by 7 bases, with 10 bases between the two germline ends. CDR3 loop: CASSYSTGWNSPLHF. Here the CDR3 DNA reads TGTGCCAGCAGTTACTCTACAGGGTGGAATTCACCCCTCCACTTT.

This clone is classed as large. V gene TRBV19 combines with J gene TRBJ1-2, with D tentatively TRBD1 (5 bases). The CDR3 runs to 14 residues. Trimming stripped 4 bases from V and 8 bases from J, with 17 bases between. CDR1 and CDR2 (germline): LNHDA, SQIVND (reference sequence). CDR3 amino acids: CASSTRGAPGGYTF. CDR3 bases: TGTGCCAGTAGTACTCGAGGGGCTCCTGGGGGCTACACCTTC.